These 14 T cell receptor beta chains share one sample of origin, sequenced in a study of blood T cells in healthy people across ages. The use of a sample-barcoded 5' primer and a J-beta primer mix characterized a second PCR of about 7 to 12 cycles. TCRdb redid the calling of the 5' RACE reads with MiXCR, one entry per CDR3 protein. This table holds approximately 800,000 distinct CDR3 sequences, about 34% found once. The sequenced sample was blood. Receptors were obtained from a man aged 18-30 years in good health.

With regard to this clonotype: This may come from a read error, since a much larger clone is one base off. This rearrangement joins TRBV20-1 to TRBJ2-1; 7 nucleotides agree with TRBD2. The J call may be incorrect, as the DNA end agrees better with TRBJ2-7. CDR3 length: 15 amino acids. Germline V gene lookup returns CDR1 DFQATT and CDR2 SNEGSKA (reference sequence). The CDR3 is CSASEVGLPYNEQYF. The CDR3 DNA reads as TGCAGTGCTAGTGAGGTGGGACTACCCTACAATGAGCAGTACTTC.

This clonotype was recorded many times. CDR3 sequence: CASRTVGQGEPDTQYF. CDR3 in DNA: TGTGCCAGCAGGACGGTGGGACAGGGGGAACCAGATACGCAGTATTTT. The chain couples TRBV25-1 to TRBJ2-3, with 11 nucleotides matching TRBD1. CDR3 length: 16 amino acids. Germline-derived CDR1 and CDR2 are MGHDK and SYGVNS. V shed 6 bases, J shed 4 bases, and the junction held 9 bases outside the gene matches. Drawing the rest from reference TRBV25-1 and TRBJ2-3, the complete variable domain is EADIYQTPRYLVIGTGKKITLECSQTMGHDKMYWYQQDPGMELHLIHYSYGVNSTEKGDLSSESTVSRIRTEHFPLTLESARPSHTSQYLCASRTVGQGEPDTQYFGPGTRLTVL.

V gene TRBV7-2 combines with J gene TRBJ2-5; D is unclear. This CDR3 is 12 amino acids long. Per germline, CDR1 SGHTA and CDR2 FQGNSA. The germline V and J ends were trimmed by 4 bases and 9 bases, with 12 bases remaining between them. CDR3: CASSSMNRAQYF. Here the CDR3 DNA reads TGTGCCAGCAGCTCCATGAACCGTGCCCAGTACTTC.

The chain employs TRBV9 and TRBJ2-1, with 7 bases matching TRBD1. The CDR3 covers 14 residues. V lost 2 bases, J lost 4 bases, and 3 bases stayed unmatched. The germline V gene has CDR1 SGDLS and CDR2 YYNGEE. CDR3: CASSVRTGYNEQFF. The CDR3 nucleotides are TGTGCCAGCAGCGTCCGGACAGGATACAATGAGCAGTTCTTC. The complete variable domain, with remaining parts taken from reference TRBV9 and TRBJ2-1, reads DSGVTQTPKHLITATGQRVTLRCSPRSGDLSVYWYQQSLDQGLQFLIQYYNGEERAKGNILERFSAQQFPDLHSELNLSSLELGDSALYFCASSVRTGYNEQFFGPGTRLTVL.

The chain uses TRBV30 and TRBJ1-2; 8 nucleotides match TRBD1. Germline CDR1 is GTSNPN and CDR2 is SVGIG (reference sequence). The CDR3 covers 13 residues. The V segment lost 0 bases and the J segment 6 bases; nucleotides outside the gene matches: 3. As DNA, the CDR3 is TGTGCCTGGAGTGTACAGGGGGGAGATGGCTACACCTTC. Protein sequence: CAWSVQGGDGYTF.

This clonotype was detected only a few times. This chain joins TRBV6-5 and TRBJ1-6; D is uncertain. Germline values: CDR1 MNHEY, CDR2 SVGAGI. V lost 0 bases to trimming and J lost 5 bases, with 8 bases between them. The CDR3 sequence is 15 residues long. The CDR3 is CASSYSTANNSPLHF. CDR3 DNA: TGTGCCAGCAGTTACTCCACTGCTAATAATTCACCCCTCCACTTT.

This sequence joins TRBV29-1 and TRBJ2-1; 10 positions agree with TRBD2. Germline lookup yields CDR1 SQVTM and CDR2 ANQGSEA. V shed 2 bases and J 7 bases; nucleotides not matched to a gene: 8. The CDR3 consists of 15 residues. The CDR3 is CSVESPSGSLNEQFF. The CDR3 coding sequence is TGCAGCGTTGAAAGTCCTAGCGGGAGCTTGAATGAGCAGTTCTTC.

CDR3 amino acids: CSVVSGQSNTGELFF. The CDR3 DNA sequence: TGCAGCGTTGTGTCAGGACAGTCGAACACCGGGGAGCTGTTTTTT. The chain uses TRBV29-1 and TRBJ2-2, with a weak D call TRBD1 (6 bases). In germline, CDR1 is SQVTM, CDR2 ANQGSEA. Trimming cost V 4 bases and J 0 bases, with 12 bases left between them. There are 15 residues in the CDR3.

The chain links TRBV6-5 to TRBJ2-2, with a possible D match to TRBD1 (5 bases). The germline V gene has CDR1 MNHEY and CDR2 SVGAGI. The CDR3 is 16 residues long. V lost 3 bases, J lost 4 bases, and 15 bases lay in between. The CDR3 DNA reads as TGTGCCAGCAGTTATTCGCTCGCCAGGGCCACCGGGGAGCTGTTTTTT. The encoded protein is CASSYSLARATGELFF.

This clonotype was found many times. The chain has TRBV14 and TRBJ2-3; no firm D call. Germline CDR1 and CDR2: SGHDN and FVKESK. The CDR3 runs to 15 residues. V dropped 1 base and J dropped 1 base, with 9 bases sitting between them. The CDR3 is CASSQVSVGTDTQYF. Here the CDR3 DNA reads TGTGCCAGCAGCCAAGTCAGCGTCGGCACAGATACGCAGTATTTT.

DNA for the CDR3: TGTGCCAGCAGCAGTGGAACCCTATATAATTCACCCCTCCACTTT. Encoded protein: CASSSGTLYNSPLHF. The rearrangement links TRBV7-6 to TRBJ1-6; no clear D gene. The CDR3 runs 15 residues. V was pared by 5 bases and J by 4 bases, with 12 bases between. The germline gives CDR1 SGHVS, CDR2 FNYEAQ.

In nucleotides, the CDR3 is TGTGCCACCAGCAGAGATATATTGGGACAAACGAACACCGGGGAGCTGTTTTTT. As protein: CATSRDILGQTNTGELFF. This sequence joins TRBV15 and TRBJ2-2; a weak D match, TRBD1 (6 bases). Germline assignment: CDR1 LNHNV and CDR2 YYDKDF (reference sequence). The CDR3 spans 18 residues. V was clipped by 0 bases and J by 0 bases, with 14 bases between them.

This chain links TRBV12-3 or TRBV12-4 with TRBJ2-2; D remains unclear. The CDR3 is 14 amino acids. Trimming removed 3 bases from V and 5 bases from J, with 10 bases in between. CDR3 bases: TGTGCCAGCAGTTTCGTAGGTCAAACCGGGGAGCTGTTTTTT. It is translated as CASSFVGQTGELFF.

This clonotype was seen a few times. V gene TRBV7-2 combines with J gene TRBJ1-2; D not resolved. CDR3 length: 16 amino acids. Germline lookup yields CDR1 SGHTA and CDR2 FQGNSA. V was pared by 1 base and J by 5 bases, with 17 bases between. CDR3 region: CASSLDASAAAYGYTF. In DNA, the CDR3 is TGTGCCAGCAGCTTAGATGCCTCTGCGGCAGCTTATGGCTACACCTTC.